What follows are 2 T cell receptor beta chains derived from one specimen sequenced in a study of T cells in Graves' hyperthyroidism and ophthalmopathy. Amplified regions were TCR beta CDR3 sequences from RNA transcripts. HTBI primers were used for first-round RT-PCR of the TCR CDR3. TCRdb reprocessed the multiplex PCR reads via MiXCR and lists one record per CDR3 protein. Found here are fewer than 400,000 distinct CDR3 sequences, 15% to 20% of them singletons; the top ten hold roughly a third. Sequenced material: blood. The receptors shown here come from a man between 25 and 39 years old with Graves' hyperthyroidism.

This clonotype has at least ten counts. The chain carries TRBV20-1 and TRBJ2-1; 8 bases map to TRBD2. The CDR3 has 17 residues. Germline CDR1 and CDR2: DFQATT and SNEGSKA (reference sequence). The trim removed 5 bases at V and 3 bases at J, leaving 15 bases unmatched. The CDR3 bases are TGCAGTGCTCTTCAGTCCGGCCTAGCGGGCTACTACAATGAGCAGTTCTTC. Residues: CSALQSGLAGYYNEQFF.

This clonotype was found many times. This chain connects TRBV28 to TRBJ2-1, with TRBD2 matching 11 bases. After removal of 5 bases from V and 5 bases from J, the junction contained 11 bases not matched to a gene. This CDR3 region has 17 residues. Germline CDR1 and CDR2: MDHEN and SYDVKM. In DNA, the CDR3 is TGTGCCAGCAGTCCCCTTCTCCTTAGCGGGAGGGACAATGAGCAGTTCTTC. Translation: CASSPLLLSGRDNEQFF.